The 17 T cell receptor beta chains below all came from one sample that was sequenced in a study of control samples from healthy donors and cancer patients (dated by TCRdb to the early 2020s). Library preparation used the immunoSEQ multiplex PCR assay. Sourced from immuneACCESS, this table was stored by TCRdb with only in-frame sequences that have V and J called. A share of the clones is absent; for the studies checked, an unresolved V gene accounts for under half, and the remainder has no known explanation. Within this sample are some 22,000 clones, with 85% of them counted one time only. The ten largest clones represent about 38% of the sample. Sequencing used PBMCs. These receptors came from a man in his fifties or sixties with head and neck cancer.

The V gene is TRBV28, the J gene TRBJ2-7; D remains unclear. CDR3 size: 14 residues. Trimming took 7 bases from V and 0 from J, leaving 13 bases between them. Germline V CDR1 and CDR2: MDHEN, SYDVKM. CDR3: CASTPEKSSYEQYF. In DNA form, the CDR3 reads TGTGCCAGCACCCCAGAGAAATCCTCCTACGAGCAGTACTTC.

J is TRBJ1-6 and V is TRBV27; tentative D call: TRBD1 (5 bases). This CDR3 comprises 14 residues. The V gene lost 4 bases and the J gene lost 8 bases, with 12 bases spanning the gap. Germline V gene data show CDR1 as MNHEY and CDR2 as SMNVEV (reference sequence). The DNA of the CDR3 is TGTGCCAGCAGTTCCCAGGGAACCCATTCACCCCTCCACTTT. Translating it yields CASSSQGTHSPLHF.

This chain joins TRBV27 and TRBJ2-7, with D perhaps TRBD1 or TRBD2 (5 bases each). V was shortened by 3 bases and J by 5 bases, with 11 bases between the two germline ends. The CDR3 covers 13 residues. Germline V gene sequence: CDR1 MNHEY, CDR2 SMNVEV (reference sequence). In DNA, the CDR3 is TGTGCCAGCAGTTTTATGGGGGACCACGAGCAGTACTTC. It encodes CASSFMGDHEQYF.

This CDR3 is CASTTRTGPYQPQHF. The CDR3 DNA reads TGTGCCAGTACTACCAGGACAGGGCCTTATCAGCCCCAGCATTTT. V and J are TRBV19 and TRBJ1-5; 8 nucleotides line up with TRBD1. The CDR3 totals 15 residues. From germline, CDR1 is LNHDA and CDR2 SQIVND (reference sequence). Germline trimming cut 7 bases from V and 5 bases from J; bases unmatched to any gene: 10.

The chain joins TRBV2 to TRBJ1-5, with unresolved D. CDR1 and CDR2 from the germline V gene are SNHLY and FYNNEI. There are 14 residues in the CDR3. Deletions cut 7 bases from V and 4 bases from J, with 14 bases between. DNA of the CDR3: TGTGCCAGCAAGGCGCGACTTAAAAATCAGCCCCAGCATTTT. Translation gives CASKARLKNQPQHF.

This clone was picked up a small number of times. The chain combines TRBV27 with TRBJ2-7; D call uncertain. The V gene's germline CDR1 is MNHEY and CDR2 SMNVEV (reference sequence). The CDR3 is 13 residues long. Trimming stripped 0 bases from V and 7 bases from J, with 10 bases between. This CDR3 is CASSLSDGGEQYF. For the CDR3, the DNA is TGTGCCAGCAGTTTATCAGACGGTGGGGAGCAGTACTTC.

This chain uses TRBV10-2 with TRBJ2-7, with D possibly being TRBD2 (5 bases). CDR1 and CDR2 from the germline V gene are WSHSY and SAAADI. The V end lost 8 bases, the J end lost 7 bases, and 15 bases lay between the germline ends. CDR3 length: 12 residues. The CDR3 DNA follows: TGCGCCAGCGGAAGGACTTCCCGGGAGCAGTACGTC. It translates to CASGRTSREQYV.

As DNA, the CDR3 is TGTGCCAGCAGCTCCCCCAAAACAGGGCGGGGTGAAAAACTGTTTTTT. Protein: CASSSPKTGRGEKLFF. The rearrangement joins TRBV7-9 to TRBJ1-4; D possibly corresponds to TRBD1 (6 bases). The CDR3 has 16 residues. Germline CDR1 is SEHNR and CDR2 is FQNEAQ (reference sequence). The V end was cut by 4 bases, the J end by 7 bases, with 19 bases between.

The CDR3 coding sequence is TGTGCCAGCTCCCCAGGGTCACGCACTGAAGCTTTCTTT. Translation gives CASSPGSRTEAFF. The chain recombines TRBV18 with TRBJ1-1; tentatively, D is TRBD1 (5 bases). Trimming removed 6 bases at V and 4 bases at J, with 12 bases between. CDR1 is KGHSH and CDR2 is LQKENI in the germline V gene. This CDR3 has 13 residues. Looking up the rest from reference TRBV18 and TRBJ1-1 gives the full variable domain: NAGVMQNPRHLVRRRGQEARLRCSPMKGHSHVYWYRQLPEEGLKFMVYLQKENIIDESGMPKERFSAEFPKEGPSILRIQQVVRGDSAAYFCASSPGSRTEAFFGQGTRLTVV.

The gene calls are TRBV5-1 and TRBJ1-1, with 8 bases identical to TRBD1. Germline V CDR1 and CDR2: SGHRS, YFSETQ. The CDR3 is 16 amino acids. V trimming: 2 bases; J trimming: 4 bases; junction bases outside the gene matches: 10. The CDR3, as DNA: TGCGCCAGCAGCTTACGACAGGGGCGTGTGAGCACTGAAGCTTTCTTT. It encodes CASSLRQGRVSTEAFF.

The chain is built from TRBV5-1 and TRBJ1-1; possible D gene TRBD1, 6 bases. This CDR3 region has 14 residues. Per germline, CDR1 SGHRS and CDR2 YFSETQ. V was clipped by 0 bases and J by 4 bases, with 10 bases between them. The CDR3 DNA reads as TGCGCCAGCAGCTTGGTCCAGGGGCGCACTGAAGCTTTCTTT. This encodes CASSLVQGRTEAFF.

This chain links TRBV2 with TRBJ1-2; D gene unclear. Germline V gene sequence: CDR1 SNHLY, CDR2 FYNNEI. The CDR3 has 14 residues. Trimming shortened V by 6 bases and J by 1 base, and 12 bases separated the two germline ends. In DNA form, the CDR3 reads TGTGCCAGCAGCCAAGGAGGACTTAACTATGGCTACACCTTC. Protein sequence: CASSQGGLNYGYTF.

This chain connects TRBV6-5 to TRBJ2-5; 9 bases align to TRBD1. With V trimmed by 8 bases and J by 4 bases, 5 bases remained unmatched. This CDR3 spans 13 amino acids. The germline V gene encodes CDR1 MNHEY and CDR2 SVGAGI. CDR3 in DNA: TGTGCCAGCGGCCCGACAGGGGGAGAGACCCAGTACTTC. Amino acids: CASGPTGGETQYF.

The chain links TRBV19 to TRBJ2-1, with TRBD2 matching over 12 bases. CDR1 LNHDA and CDR2 SQIVND come from the germline V gene (reference sequence). The CDR3 sequence is 15 residues long. Unmatched junction bases numbered 6, after V lost 7 bases and J lost 5 bases. The CDR3 nucleotides read TGTGCCAGTACCTCGGGACTAGCGGGCCACAATGAGCAGTTCTTC. Translating it yields CASTSGLAGHNEQFF.

The rearrangement links TRBV7-9 to TRBJ2-1; the match to TRBD1 covers 7 bases. The CDR3 is 14 amino acids. V trimming: 5 bases; J trimming: 3 bases; junction bases outside the gene matches: 4. Germline CDR1 and CDR2: SEHNR and FQNEAQ (reference sequence). The CDR3: CASSTGTVYNEQFF. The CDR3 region has the DNA TGTGCCAGCAGCACCGGGACAGTCTACAATGAGCAGTTCTTC.

The chain combines TRBV7-8 with TRBJ2-7, with D unresolved. Trimming removed 4 bases from V and 3 bases from J, with 13 bases in between. CDR1 is SGHVS, CDR2 FQNEAQ, per germline. The CDR3 is 14 amino acids. As DNA, the CDR3 is TGTGCCAGCAGCTCTCTTTCAGGCTACTACGAGCAGTACTTC. The encoded protein is CASSSLSGYYEQYF. Full variable domain (outside the CDR3, taken from reference TRBV7-8 and TRBJ2-7): GAGVSQSPRYKVAKRGQDVALRCDPISGHVSLFWYQQALGQGPEFLTYFQNEAQLDKSGLPSDRFFAERPEGSVSTLKIQRTQQEDSAVYLCASSSLSGYYEQYFGPGTRLTVT.

The gene calls are TRBV6-5 and TRBJ1-6; D is undetermined. CDR3 length equals 15 residues. The V gene's germline CDR1 is MNHEY and CDR2 SVGAGI. Trimming removed 0 bases from V and 7 bases from J, with 10 bases in between. The CDR3: CASSYSRPANSPLHF. The CDR3 DNA sequence: TGTGCCAGCAGTTACTCGAGACCAGCCAATTCACCCCTCCACTTT.